Listed below are T cell receptor beta chains from one sample, sequenced in a study of T cell repertoires in cytomegalovirus infection. For these receptors, no antigen is known. TCRdb re-analysed the reads in MiXCR, keeping a single row per CDR3 protein. The sample has 160,000 or so distinct CDR3 sequences, about 20% seen once. Sample: CD8+ T cells from cultured PBMCs, taken from culture after CMV antigen stimulation. These receptors originate from a human donor in good health (CMV status not recorded). Some clones in this sample may be carry-over from other donors' samples. Both conserved end residues are part of each CDR3. The D gene is left open where the match is weak. For some rows the clone size is stated as once, few or many, or as a class when expanded; others skip it.

abundance: many; j_gene: TRBJ2-3; d_gene: TRBD2; v_gene: TRBV4-3; CDR3nt: TGCGCCAGCAGCCAATTGAGCAGCGGGGTAGCAGATACGCAGTATTTT; CDR3aa: CASSQLSSGVADTQYF
abundance: -; j_gene: TRBJ1-3; d_gene: TRBD1; v_gene: TRBV19; CDR3nt: TGTGCCAGTAGTATCTTACGACAGGGACCCTCTGGAAACACCATATATTTT; CDR3aa: CASSILRQGPSGNTIYF
abundance: few; j_gene: TRBJ2-1; d_gene: TRBD2; v_gene: TRBV4-1; CDR3nt: TGTGCCAGCAGCCCAGAGCGGGGGAGTTACAATGAGCAGTTCTTC; CDR3aa: CASSPERGSYNEQFF
abundance: -; j_gene: TRBJ1-5; d_gene: TRBD1; v_gene: TRBV7-2; CDR3nt: TGTGCCAGCAGCCAGGGACAGTCTAATCAGCCCCAGCATTTT; CDR3aa: CASSQGQSNQPQHF
abundance: -; j_gene: TRBJ1-1; d_gene: -; v_gene: TRBV6-1; CDR3nt: TGTGCCAGCCCCGGGACGGATAACACTGAAGCTTTCTTT; CDR3aa: CASPGTDNTEAFF
abundance: few; j_gene: TRBJ2-1; d_gene: TRBD1; v_gene: TRBV7-8; CDR3nt: TGTGCCAGCAGTTCCCGGGACAGGGGGGTACATGAGCAGTTCTTC; CDR3aa: CASSSRDRGVHEQFF
abundance: -; j_gene: TRBJ2-2; d_gene: -; v_gene: TRBV12-3/TRBV12-4; CDR3nt: TGTGCCAGCACATTTGCAGGAGATGACACCGGGGAGCTGTTTTTT; CDR3aa: CASTFAGDDTGELFF
abundance: -; j_gene: TRBJ2-7; d_gene: -; v_gene: TRBV29-1; CDR3nt: TGCAGCGTTGCGGTTAGAAAGGGCGGATACGAGCAGTACTTC; CDR3aa: CSVAVRKGGYEQYF
abundance: -; j_gene: TRBJ2-7; d_gene: -; v_gene: TRBV10-3; CDR3nt: TGTGCCACCCGGGACAACTCCTACGAGCAGTACTTC; CDR3aa: CATRDNSYEQYF
abundance: -; j_gene: TRBJ1-1; d_gene: -; v_gene: TRBV19; CDR3nt: TGTGCCAGTAGGACACGGTTTGCTGAAGCTTTCTTT; CDR3aa: CASRTRFAEAFF
abundance: -; j_gene: TRBJ1-2; d_gene: -; v_gene: TRBV6-2/TRBV6-3; CDR3nt: TGTGCCAGCAGTTACTTTTCGGAGCTTAGAGATGGCTACACCTTC; CDR3aa: CASSYFSELRDGYTF
abundance: many; j_gene: TRBJ1-6; d_gene: -; v_gene: TRBV7-9; CDR3nt: TGTGCCAGCAGCCGTCCAGGAACACCCCTCCACTTT; CDR3aa: CASSRPGTPLHF
abundance: few; j_gene: TRBJ2-1; d_gene: -; v_gene: TRBV28; CDR3nt: TGTGCCAGCAGTTTTAGCGATGAGCAGTTCTTC; CDR3aa: CASSFSDEQFF
abundance: -; j_gene: TRBJ1-1; d_gene: -; v_gene: TRBV27; CDR3nt: TGTGCCAGCAGTCCCCGGGGACCGGCTGAAGCTTTCTTT; CDR3aa: CASSPRGPAEAFF
abundance: -; j_gene: TRBJ2-6; d_gene: TRBD1; v_gene: TRBV7-6; CDR3nt: TGTGCCAGCAGCCCCCGGGACAGGGGGCACTTAGCCAACGTCCTGACTTTC; CDR3aa: CASSPRDRGHLANVLTF
abundance: -; j_gene: TRBJ2-7; d_gene: -; v_gene: TRBV7-9; CDR3nt: TGTGCCAGCAGCTTTGTCGGGGCCAGCCCCTACGAGCAGTACTTC; CDR3aa: CASSFVGASPYEQYF
abundance: few; j_gene: TRBJ1-6; d_gene: -; v_gene: TRBV7-2; CDR3nt: TGTGCCAGCAGCCGTCAGACCTATAATTCACCCCTCCACTTT; CDR3aa: CASSRQTYNSPLHF
abundance: once; j_gene: TRBJ2-5; d_gene: -; v_gene: TRBV7-2; CDR3nt: TGTGCCAGCAGCCCGACGGCAGGGGTGGAGACCCAGTACTTC; CDR3aa: CASSPTAGVETQYF
abundance: many; j_gene: TRBJ2-7; d_gene: TRBD2; v_gene: TRBV6-2/TRBV6-3; CDR3nt: TGTGCCAGCAGTTTTACCCCACTAGCGGGTAGCTCCTACGAGCAGTACTTC; CDR3aa: CASSFTPLAGSSYEQYF
abundance: few; j_gene: TRBJ1-4; d_gene: TRBD1; v_gene: TRBV7-2; CDR3nt: TGTGCCAGCAGCTTAGCGGGACAGTACGTTGCAACTAATGAAAAACTGTTTTTT; CDR3aa: CASSLAGQYVATNEKLFF
abundance: -; j_gene: TRBJ1-4; d_gene: -; v_gene: TRBV28; CDR3nt: TGTGCCAGCAGCCGTACAGGGAGAAAACTGTTTTTT; CDR3aa: CASSRTGRKLFF
abundance: few; j_gene: TRBJ2-5; d_gene: -; v_gene: TRBV7-8; CDR3nt: TGTGCCAGCAGCTTAGCGCGGGCAGGGAGGCAAGAGACCCAGTACTTC; CDR3aa: CASSLARAGRQETQYF
abundance: few; j_gene: TRBJ2-3; d_gene: -; v_gene: TRBV30; CDR3nt: TGTGCCTGGTTTGGGCCCGCCCGGGTCGGCTATACGCAGTATTTT; CDR3aa: CAWFGPARVGYTQYF
abundance: few; j_gene: TRBJ1-1; d_gene: -; v_gene: TRBV7-9; CDR3nt: TGTGCCAGCAGCTCCCCTAGGCGGGGCCCCGAGGAAGCTTTCTTT; CDR3aa: CASSSPRRGPEEAFF
abundance: -; j_gene: TRBJ2-7; d_gene: -; v_gene: TRBV4-3; CDR3nt: TGCGCCAGCAGCCAAGATTACAGGGCATCCTACGAGCAGTACTTC; CDR3aa: CASSQDYRASYEQYF
abundance: few; j_gene: TRBJ2-3; d_gene: -; v_gene: TRBV7-2; CDR3nt: TGTGCCAGCAGAGACGACTATAGCACAGATACGCAGTATTTT; CDR3aa: CASRDDYSTDTQYF
abundance: few; j_gene: TRBJ1-1; d_gene: TRBD1; v_gene: TRBV29-1; CDR3nt: TGCAGCGTTGTTGGAGAACCGGGACAGGGGAGAACTGAAGCTTTCTTT; CDR3aa: CSVVGEPGQGRTEAFF
abundance: -; j_gene: TRBJ2-5; d_gene: -; v_gene: TRBV3-1; CDR3nt: TGTGCCAGCAGCCAAGGGGGAGACAGCCAAGAGACCCAGTACTTC; CDR3aa: CASSQGGDSQETQYF
abundance: medium-sized; j_gene: TRBJ2-7; d_gene: TRBD1; v_gene: TRBV12-3/TRBV12-4; CDR3nt: TGTGCCAGCAGTTTTCGTCCAGGGGGAAGCGAGCAGTACTTC; CDR3aa: CASSFRPGGSEQYF
abundance: many; j_gene: TRBJ1-2; d_gene: TRBD1; v_gene: TRBV6-2/TRBV6-3; CDR3nt: TGTGCCAGCTTAGGCCCGGACAGGGTGAACTATGGCTACACCTTC; CDR3aa: CASLGPDRVNYGYTF
abundance: few; j_gene: TRBJ2-5; d_gene: TRBD1; v_gene: TRBV19; CDR3nt: TGTGCCAGTAGTACCCTTGGACAGGGAGAAGAGACCCAGTACTTC; CDR3aa: CASSTLGQGEETQYF
abundance: -; j_gene: TRBJ1-1; d_gene: -; v_gene: TRBV7-2; CDR3nt: TGTGCCAGCAGCTTCAGACAGATGAGGCTTGCTGAAGCTTTCTTT; CDR3aa: CASSFRQMRLAEAFF
abundance: -; j_gene: TRBJ2-5; d_gene: TRBD1; v_gene: TRBV4-3; CDR3nt: TGCGCCAGCAGCGGTCACAGGGGGCTCCAAGAGACCCAGTACTTC; CDR3aa: CASSGHRGLQETQYF
abundance: -; j_gene: TRBJ2-5; d_gene: -; v_gene: TRBV7-2; CDR3nt: TGTGCCAGCAGCTTAGAGGCCCAAGAGACCCAGTACTTC; CDR3aa: CASSLEAQETQYF
abundance: -; j_gene: TRBJ2-7; d_gene: TRBD1; v_gene: TRBV7-3; CDR3nt: TGTGCCAGCAGCCCCTACAGGGGGGATACCCCCTACGAGCAGTACTTC; CDR3aa: CASSPYRGDTPYEQYF
abundance: -; j_gene: TRBJ2-5; d_gene: -; v_gene: TRBV7-6; CDR3nt: TGTGCCAGCAGCCCCGAAAGGTTGGGGAAAGAGACCCAGTACTTC; CDR3aa: CASSPERLGKETQYF
abundance: many; j_gene: TRBJ1-2; d_gene: -; v_gene: TRBV7-8; CDR3nt: TGTGCCAGCAGCTTCGACAGCTCAAACGGCTACACCTTC; CDR3aa: CASSFDSSNGYTF
abundance: few; j_gene: TRBJ2-1; d_gene: TRBD2; v_gene: TRBV6-1; CDR3nt: TGTGCCAGCAGTGTTCGGGGGGGCTCCTACAATGAGCAGTTCTTC; CDR3aa: CASSVRGGSYNEQFF
abundance: many; j_gene: TRBJ1-2; d_gene: -; v_gene: TRBV24-1; CDR3nt: TGTGCCACCAGTGATCGCCGTACGGAGGGGGGGTTGGTCTACACCTTC; CDR3aa: CATSDRRTEGGLVYTF
abundance: few; j_gene: TRBJ2-7; d_gene: -; v_gene: TRBV7-2; CDR3nt: TGTGCCAGCAGCCCAAGGTTGGGCTACGAGCAGTACTTC; CDR3aa: CASSPRLGYEQYF
abundance: once; j_gene: TRBJ2-3; d_gene: -; v_gene: TRBV12-3/TRBV12-4; CDR3nt: TGTGCCAGCAGTTTTGCGGACCCAGATACGCAGTATTTT; CDR3aa: CASSFADPDTQYF
abundance: few; j_gene: TRBJ1-1; d_gene: TRBD1; v_gene: TRBV20-1; CDR3nt: TGCAGTGCCAGTCGACAGGGGGCAACTGAAGCTTTCTTT; CDR3aa: CSASRQGATEAFF
abundance: -; j_gene: TRBJ2-2; d_gene: TRBD2; v_gene: TRBV7-4; CDR3nt: TGTGCCAGCACCGCGGGGGGCCTAGCCTTGAACACCGGGGAGCTGTTTTTT; CDR3aa: CASTAGGLALNTGELFF
abundance: few; j_gene: TRBJ1-1; d_gene: -; v_gene: TRBV12-5; CDR3nt: TGTGCTAGTGGTTACTCTATTCACGCGGACTTCTTT; CDR3aa: CASGYSIHADFF
abundance: -; j_gene: TRBJ2-1; d_gene: -; v_gene: TRBV7-6; CDR3nt: TGTGCCAGCAGCCCACGGGCAGGGGTTCAGGACAATGAGCAGTTCTTC; CDR3aa: CASSPRAGVQDNEQFF
abundance: -; j_gene: TRBJ1-5; d_gene: TRBD1; v_gene: TRBV7-2; CDR3nt: TGTGCCAGCAGCTCCATAGGGGACAGGACGTTCCCCCAGCATTTT; CDR3aa: CASSSIGDRTFPQHF
abundance: few; j_gene: TRBJ2-6; d_gene: -; v_gene: TRBV11-2; CDR3nt: TGTGCCAGCAGCCTCCGGGGGGCAATCTCTGGGGCCAACGTCCTGACTTTC; CDR3aa: CASSLRGAISGANVLTF
abundance: -; j_gene: TRBJ2-1; d_gene: TRBD1; v_gene: TRBV27; CDR3nt: TGTGCCAGCAGTCCACAACGCCTCCGGGACAGGGGGGATGAGCAGTTCTTC; CDR3aa: CASSPQRLRDRGDEQFF
abundance: once; j_gene: TRBJ1-1; d_gene: -; v_gene: TRBV9; CDR3nt: TGTGCCAGCGGCCCCCCCGCGGTTAGCGCTGAAGCTTTCTTT; CDR3aa: CASGPPAVSAEAFF
abundance: -; j_gene: TRBJ1-1; d_gene: -; v_gene: TRBV27; CDR3nt: TGTGCCAGCAGTTCCCCCTGGAACACTGAAGCTTTCTTT; CDR3aa: CASSSPWNTEAFF
abundance: -; j_gene: TRBJ2-1; d_gene: TRBD2; v_gene: TRBV27; CDR3nt: TGTGCCAGCAGTTTAACGGCGGGGGGTTCCTACAATGAGCAGTTCTTC; CDR3aa: CASSLTAGGSYNEQFF
abundance: few; j_gene: TRBJ1-1; d_gene: TRBD1; v_gene: TRBV6-2/TRBV6-3; CDR3nt: TGTGCCAGCAGTTACGCCAAGGGGACAGGGAGCACTGAAGCTTTCTTT; CDR3aa: CASSYAKGTGSTEAFF
abundance: few; j_gene: TRBJ2-7; d_gene: -; v_gene: TRBV7-2; CDR3nt: TGTGCCAGCAGTTTAAGGGGGAGTGGGTCCCACGAGCAGTACTTC; CDR3aa: CASSLRGSGSHEQYF
abundance: -; j_gene: TRBJ2-1; d_gene: -; v_gene: TRBV7-9; CDR3nt: TGTGCCAGCATGCGAGACAATGAGCAGTTCTTC; CDR3aa: CASMRDNEQFF
abundance: -; j_gene: TRBJ1-1; d_gene: -; v_gene: TRBV12-3/TRBV12-4; CDR3nt: TGTGCCAGCTTGCAAACAGGGTTAGGCACTGAAGCTTTCTTT; CDR3aa: CASLQTGLGTEAFF
abundance: few; j_gene: TRBJ2-1; d_gene: -; v_gene: TRBV7-9; CDR3nt: TGTGCCAGCACGGATGAGGGACCCTACAATGAGCAGTTCTTC; CDR3aa: CASTDEGPYNEQFF
abundance: -; j_gene: TRBJ2-5; d_gene: TRBD1; v_gene: TRBV6-6; CDR3nt: TGTGCCAGCAGTCTTGGACAGGGTCAGACCCAGTACTTC; CDR3aa: CASSLGQGQTQYF
abundance: few; j_gene: TRBJ1-4; d_gene: -; v_gene: TRBV11-2; CDR3nt: TGTGCCAGCAGCTTAACTGTCGCTGCAACTAATGAAAAACTGTTTTTT; CDR3aa: CASSLTVAATNEKLFF
abundance: few; j_gene: TRBJ1-2; d_gene: -; v_gene: TRBV5-5; CDR3nt: TGTGCCAGCAGCCCCCAGGGTTACCACTATGGCTACACCTTC; CDR3aa: CASSPQGYHYGYTF
abundance: few; j_gene: TRBJ1-4; d_gene: -; v_gene: TRBV7-2; CDR3nt: TGTGCCAGCAGCTTACGGGGCGCAGGAGCTAATGAAAAACTGTTTTTT; CDR3aa: CASSLRGAGANEKLFF